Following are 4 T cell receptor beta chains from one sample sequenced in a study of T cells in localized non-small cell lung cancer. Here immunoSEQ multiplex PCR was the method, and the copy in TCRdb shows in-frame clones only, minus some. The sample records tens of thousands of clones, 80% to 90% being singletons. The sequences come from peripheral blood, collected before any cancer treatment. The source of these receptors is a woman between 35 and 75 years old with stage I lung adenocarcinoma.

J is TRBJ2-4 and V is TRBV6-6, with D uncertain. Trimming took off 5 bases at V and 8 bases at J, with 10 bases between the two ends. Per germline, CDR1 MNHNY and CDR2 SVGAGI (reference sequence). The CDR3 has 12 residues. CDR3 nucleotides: TGTGCCAGCAGTCCCGTTGGGGACATTCAGTACTTC. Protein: CASSPVGDIQYF.

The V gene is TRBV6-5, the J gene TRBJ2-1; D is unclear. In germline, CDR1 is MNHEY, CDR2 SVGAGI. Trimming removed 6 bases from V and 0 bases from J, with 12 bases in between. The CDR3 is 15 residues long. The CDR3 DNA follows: TGTGCCAGCAGCCCTCGGGTGGGCTCCTACAATGAGCAGTTCTTC. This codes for CASSPRVGSYNEQFF.

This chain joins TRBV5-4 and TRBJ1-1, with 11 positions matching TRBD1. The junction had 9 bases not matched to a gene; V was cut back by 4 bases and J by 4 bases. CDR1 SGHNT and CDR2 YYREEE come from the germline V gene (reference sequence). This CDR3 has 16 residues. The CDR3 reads CASSLYGTGGFTEAFF. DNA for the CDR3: TGTGCCAGCAGCCTATATGGGACAGGGGGATTCACTGAAGCTTTCTTT.

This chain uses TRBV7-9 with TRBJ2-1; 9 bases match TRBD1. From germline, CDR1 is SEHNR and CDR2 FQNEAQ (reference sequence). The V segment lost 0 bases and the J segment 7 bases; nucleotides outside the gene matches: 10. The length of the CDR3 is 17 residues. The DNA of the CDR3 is TGTGCCAGCAGCTTAGCGGGAGGACAGGGGAAAAGGAATGAGCAGTTCTTC. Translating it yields CASSLAGGQGKRNEQFF.